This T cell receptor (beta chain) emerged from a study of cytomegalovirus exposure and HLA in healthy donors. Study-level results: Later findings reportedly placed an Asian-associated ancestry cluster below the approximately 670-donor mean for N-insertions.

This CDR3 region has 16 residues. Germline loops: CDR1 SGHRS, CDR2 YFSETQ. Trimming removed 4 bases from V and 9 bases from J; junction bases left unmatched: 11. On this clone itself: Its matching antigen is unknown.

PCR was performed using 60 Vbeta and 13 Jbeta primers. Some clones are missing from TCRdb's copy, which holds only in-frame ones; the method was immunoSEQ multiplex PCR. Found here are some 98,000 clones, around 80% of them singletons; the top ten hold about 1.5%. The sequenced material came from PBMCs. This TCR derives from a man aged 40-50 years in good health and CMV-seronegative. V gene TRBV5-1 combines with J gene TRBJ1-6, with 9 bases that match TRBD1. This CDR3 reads CASSKVGTGRFSPLHF. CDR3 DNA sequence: TGCGCCAGCAGCAAGGTGGGGACAGGGCGGTTTTCACCCCTCCACTTT.